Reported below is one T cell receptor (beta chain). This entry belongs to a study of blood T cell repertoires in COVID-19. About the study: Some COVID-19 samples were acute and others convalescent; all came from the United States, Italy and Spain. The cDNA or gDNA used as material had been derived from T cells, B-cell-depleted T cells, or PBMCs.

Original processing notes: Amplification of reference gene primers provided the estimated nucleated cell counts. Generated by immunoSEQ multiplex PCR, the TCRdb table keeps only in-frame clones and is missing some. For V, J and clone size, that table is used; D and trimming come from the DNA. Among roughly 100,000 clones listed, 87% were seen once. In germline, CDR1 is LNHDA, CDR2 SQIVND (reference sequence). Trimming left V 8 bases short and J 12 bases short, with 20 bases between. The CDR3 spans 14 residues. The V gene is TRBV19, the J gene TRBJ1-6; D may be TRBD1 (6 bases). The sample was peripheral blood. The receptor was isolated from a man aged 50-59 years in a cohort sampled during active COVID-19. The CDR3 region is CASRGRGVSGPLHF. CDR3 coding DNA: TGTGCCAGTCGGGGGCGGGGGGTATCCGGACCCCTCCACTTT.